This T cell receptor beta chain was recovered during a study of cytomegalovirus exposure and HLA in healthy donors (dated by TCRdb to 2016 to 2017). Study-wide context: An earlier analysis of some 500 of the donors reported approximately 300 Gb of sequence data and roughly 110 million unique TCR beta sequences from 150 million to 200 million T cells. The study profiled the T cell repertoires of about 720 subjects by immunosequencing and related them to cytomegalovirus serostatus. HLA typing included class I and class II loci at four-digit resolution. Alongside the repertoire data, information on donor age, sex, ethnicity and CMV serostatus was compiled. The number of typed donors differed by locus: roughly 629-640 for A, B, C, DRB1 and DQB1; 500 to 550 for DQA1; fewer than 610 for DPA1; and approximately 450 for DPB1. Among the roughly 400 genotyped donors, 81% belonged to the genetic ancestry cluster associated with self-reported Caucasian donors. On average, roughly 250,000 unique TCR beta nucleotide sequences were sequenced per donor among some 430 genotyped donors of the cohort, with about 19% of those sequences being non-productive. The study combined high-throughput TCR immunosequencing, statistical association of individual TCRs with disease status, and machine learning to predict cytomegalovirus infection status. Four or five DR-DQ haplotypes were treated as single units for association and clustering because of strong linkage in the cohort. Roughly 300 gigabases of sequencing data and around 80 million unique TCR sequences made up an early release that covered approximately 700 HLA-typed donors. The later analysis used no new phenotypic data to find candidate immune exposures, relying instead on TCR beta sequences and their occurrence across donors. A separate validation cohort of roughly 130 different subjects was used in addition to the approximately 610-subject first cohort. The aim of the study was to test whether cataloging public T cell receptors could identify signatures of past pathogen exposure. A later analysis re-examined previously published TCR beta repertoires from 600 to 700 donors and added high-resolution HLA genotyping to investigate patterns of TCR occurrence. All discovery cohort repertoires had been generated on a single sequencing platform. In an earlier analysis of 587 of the donors, high-throughput TCR beta sequencing was used to judge whether each TCR beta V gene segment behaved as functional or pseudogenic. A later genetic analysis took genome-wide SNP genotypes for about 55% of the 666 donors and used that subset as a discovery cohort. Overall study results and their limits: Cytomegalovirus status was reported to be diagnosed by the classifier with high specificity and sensitivity in both the original and validation cohorts. Several of the top co-occurrence clusters appeared to be linked to parvovirus B19, influenza, CMV and Epstein-Barr virus, according to a later analysis. According to a later analysis, most CMV-associated TCR beta chains appeared to be HLA-restricted, and the HLA associations seemed to be driven largely by CMV exposure. An association between a missense DCLRE1C variant and V-gene and J-gene trimming of TCR beta chains was found in a later genetic analysis and replicated in an independent cohort. Correlated functional status among segregating V segments might reflect linkage disequilibrium, but an unknown experimental factor could not be ruled out. A later genetic analysis reported fewer N-insertions in productive TCRs among donors in an Asian-associated ancestry cluster than the roughly 700-donor mean. Over 15 rarely observed V segments, including chromosome 9 orphons, were excluded from the earlier analysis of some 590 of the donors because counts were too low. Roughly uniform sequencing depth across donors was assumed in presence/absence analyses, although this assumption may not hold. A further reported finding was that TCR beta sequences accurately predicted the HLA-A and HLA-B alleles for most subjects in the first cohort. In vitro tests confirmed that three of the cytomegalovirus-associated TCR beta chains recognize cytomegalovirus antigens. When HLA alleles, especially DR and DQ, strongly co-occurred, TCR associations were difficult to assign to individual alleles. Because HLA typing was missing for some donors at each locus, association tests included only the typed subset. Only TCR beta chains were sequenced in this cohort, and the absence of alpha or paired-chain data limited detectable features. A cluster of highly shared sequence variants was judged likely to be a technical artifact of the sequencing pipeline. A later analysis found that TCR association rates varied across HLA loci, with DRB1 alleles showing the most associated TCRs and HLA-C alleles the fewest. Some IMGT-functional V segments, including TRBV6-2 and TRBV6-3, could not be told apart with the 87-base-pair reads, so those segments were excluded. An earlier analysis of some 560 of the donors showed that most TCR beta V segments appeared in productive rearrangements either about 87% or about 30% of the time, which broadly matched IMGT annotations. In the study, 150 to 200 TCR beta chains were listed as associated with cytomegalovirus. It was suggested by the authors that the approach could potentially be generalized to other disease states and immunological phenotypes. Immune exposure information for the cohort was limited to CMV serostatus. A later analysis found that HLA-associated TCR beta chains were more clonally expanded and had lower generation probabilities than equally common non-associated chains. Across donors, most TCR sequences were observed very rarely, whereas some public TCRs were present in many individuals. At a false discovery rate of 0.05, a later analysis linked fewer than 20,000 TCR beta sequences to specific HLA alleles.

The library was generated by the immunoSEQ multiplex PCR assay. The multiplex PCR relied on a mix of 60 forward primers for TCR Vbeta segments and 13 reverse primers for TCR Jbeta segments. The CDR3 region of rearranged TCR beta genes was amplified from genomic DNA with a multiplex PCR assay. The Illumina HiSeq System was used to sequence the amplified TCR beta libraries as 87-base-pair reads. In the original analysis: A later analysis counted about 80 million unique TCR beta chains across the roughly 700 repertoires, and around 12 million of these chains were shared by at least two donors. A nearest-neighbor algorithm error-corrected the raw reads and collapsed the reads into unique sequences, merging closely related sequences to remove PCR and sequencing errors. To assign V, D and J gene segments, CDR3 sequences were aligned to IMGT reference sequences. For a sequence to be retained, at least a six-nucleotide match to both a V gene segment and a J gene segment was required. A rearrangement was called productive if the CDR3 had no stop codons and remained in frame with V and J, and every other rearrangement was called non-productive. Following IMGT convention, CDR3 was defined as the stretch from the second conserved V-encoded cysteine up to the conserved J-encoded phenylalanine. Sequences without an unambiguous match to a single V gene segment were excluded from the earlier analysis of almost 600 of the donors. In an earlier analysis of 587 of the donors, a V segment was called functional when productive rearrangements were above 56.7%, and segregating when the standard deviation between donors exceeded 5%. To diagnose cytomegalovirus status from the catalog of TCR beta chain sequences, a statistical classification framework was built. A later analysis assigned V and J genes by comparing TCR nucleotide sequences with IMGT/GENE-DB human TR gene sequences. In a later analysis, CDR3 sequences and most-parsimonious VDJ recombination scenarios were assigned using the TCRdist pipeline. In a later analysis, every TCR beta chain was defined by the combination of its CDR3 amino acid sequence and its V-gene family, and reads without a unique V-gene family were dropped. A later analysis removed 500 to 600 highly shared, low-generation-probability nucleotide sequences to deal with suspected cross-contamination and a sequencing artifact. In a later analysis, a clonal expansion index for each public chain was calculated from normalized within-repertoire ranks of inferred template counts. In a later analysis, generation probabilities were computed with a VDJ recombination model fitted to out-of-frame rearrangements, and the resulting probabilities were checked against IGoR. Hypergeometric tests were used in a later analysis to score TCR-TCR, TCR-HLA and TCR-CMV co-occurrence, with a repertoire-size bias correction applied to the TCR pairs. A later analysis estimated false discovery rates by permuting HLA or CMV assignments 20 times. A later analysis grouped co-occurring TCRs with DBSCAN, adding TCRdist sequence similarity when clustering within HLA-allele-positive subsets. For co-occurrence clustering, repertoires with fewer than 30,000 or more than 120,000 public chains were excluded, along with roughly 5 repertoires with anomalous nucleotide sharing. In its TCRdb copy, this immuneACCESS table keeps in-frame sequences only and misses some clones. Where compared with another copy, unresolved V genes explain less than half of these, and the others have no known cause. V, J and clone size are those of that table, while D and trimming were read from the DNA. Present in this sample are around 170,000 clones, approximately 81% of which were seen just once. The top ten constitute 3% to 4% of the sample.

The CDR3 has 17 amino acids, counting the end cysteine and phenylalanine. The DNA shown is the 51-base CDR3, in frame from base 1. CDR1 and CDR2 (PRHDT, FYEKMQ) derive from the germline V gene (reference sequence). V has 5 bases trimmed and J has 6 bases trimmed; junction bases matching no gene number 13. The cohort was made up of several hundred healthy bone marrow donors. Cohort members were all nominally healthy when sampled, although unrecorded immune exposures were likely present. The donor tested CMV seronegative, placing the donor among the 300 to 450 seronegative members of the cohort. A peripheral blood sample was collected from each donor, and TCR beta sequencing was performed on peripheral blood mononuclear cells. The Qiagen DNeasy Blood Extraction Kit was used to extract genomic DNA from the blood cell samples. Regarding this clone: No cognate antigen has been identified for it. There are no base qualities to consult, and no much larger clone falls within one base.

Sequenced input: PBMCs. Here the chain combines TRBV13 and TRBJ2-2, with 9 bases in between that match TRBD2. The sequence derives from a man aged 50-59 years in good health and CMV-seronegative. The CDR3 amino acid sequence is: CASSRPRGGGAPGELFF. The nucleotide sequence reads TGTGCCAGCAGCCGCCCTCGGGGCGGGGGGGCCCCCGGGGAGCTGTTTTTT.